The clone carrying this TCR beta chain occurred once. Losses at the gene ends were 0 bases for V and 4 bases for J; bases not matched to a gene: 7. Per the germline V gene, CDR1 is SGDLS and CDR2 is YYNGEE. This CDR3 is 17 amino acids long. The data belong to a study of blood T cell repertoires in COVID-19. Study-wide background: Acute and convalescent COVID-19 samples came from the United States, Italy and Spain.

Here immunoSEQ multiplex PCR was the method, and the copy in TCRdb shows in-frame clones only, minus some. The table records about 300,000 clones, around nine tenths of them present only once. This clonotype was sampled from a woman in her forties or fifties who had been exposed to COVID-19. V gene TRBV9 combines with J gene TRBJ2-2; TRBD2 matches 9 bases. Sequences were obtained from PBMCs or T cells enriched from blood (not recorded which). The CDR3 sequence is CASSVDTSGRGTGELFF. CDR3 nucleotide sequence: TGTGCCAGCAGCGTAGACACTAGCGGGCGGGGCACCGGGGAGCTGTTTTTT.